The text below deals with one TCR beta chain. The ends were cut back, 1 base at V and 5 bases at J, with 9 bases in the middle. Germline CDR1 and CDR2: LGHNA and YNFKEQ. The CDR3 covers 15 residues. In the PCR, 60 Vbeta and 13 Jbeta primers were used. Sequenced by immunoSEQ multiplex PCR; TCRdb stores in-frame clones only, minus some. Among roughly 120,000 clones listed, 80% were seen once. The data belong to a study of cytomegalovirus exposure and HLA in healthy donors. The sequence derives from a human donor in good health. V is TRBV4-2 and J is TRBJ1-6; D may be TRBD1 (5 bases). The specimen sequenced was PBMCs. CDR3 sequence reads: CASSQGIGDNSPLHF. For the CDR3, the DNA is TGTGCCAGCAGCCAAGGGATAGGGGATAATTCACCCCTCCACTTT.